This T cell receptor beta chain was profiled in a study of cytomegalovirus exposure and HLA in healthy donors. Study context: An early release of data contained 70 million to 95 million unique TCRs, which came from HLA-typed donors. Study outcomes and limitations: Segments of the TCR beta V type were, in most cases, productive about 87% or about 30% of the time in an earlier analysis. Analysis was carried out at a later point, and it linked a missense DCLRE1C variant to TCR beta V- and J-gene trimming.

Germline V CDR1 and CDR2: MNHEY, SMNVEV (reference sequence). V gave up 8 bases and J gave up 8 bases; unmatched junction bases: 7. CDR3 size: 15 residues. Primers for the PCR totalled 60 Vbeta and 13 Jbeta. The data were produced by immunoSEQ multiplex PCR, yet TCRdb's version contains in-frame clones alone and is incomplete. The sample table includes over 200,000 clones. Details on this clone: Its antigen remains unidentified.

The rearrangement uses TRBV27 and TRBJ2-2; 14 positions agree with TRBD2. This clonotype was obtained from a woman aged 25 to 39 in good health and CMV-seropositive. Sequenced material: PBMCs. CDR3 in amino acids: CASGLAGGLLGELFF. CDR3 DNA: TGTGCCAGCGGACTAGCGGGAGGATTGTTGGGGGAGCTGTTTTTT.